These T cell receptor beta chains were read from a single sample in a study of CD8 T cells in ankylosing spondylitis. TCRdb redid the calling of the 5' RACE reads with MiXCR, one entry per CDR3 protein. The sample lists about 100,000 distinct CDR3 sequences, 8.5% to 9% occurring once. Sequenced sample: blood, either unsorted or a sorted T cell fraction (not recorded which). The receptors shown here come from a male donor with ankylosing spondylitis or in good health (not recorded which). Both conserved end residues are part of each CDR3. D genes are given only for firm matches. Size is omitted from some rows. Given values are once, few, many or a class for expanded clones.

cdr3_length	d_call	clone_size	v_call	j_call	cdr3_aa	cdr3_nt
14	TRBD1	many	TRBV12-3/TRBV12-4	TRBJ1-1	CASSFDRGNTEAFF	TGTGCCAGCAGTTTCGACAGGGGGAACACTGAAGCTTTCTTT
14	-	many	TRBV12-3/TRBV12-4	TRBJ1-4	CASSPDGLTVKLFF	TGTGCCAGCAGTCCGGACGGACTTACGGTGAAACTGTTTTTT
16	-	-	TRBV6-1	TRBJ2-2	CASRAGAGFNTGELFF	TGTGCCAGCAGGGCCGGGGCGGGATTTAACACCGGGGAGCTGTTTTTT
14	TRBD1	many	TRBV6-1	TRBJ2-7	CASSEMGQGYEQYF	TGTGCCAGCAGTGAAATGGGACAGGGGTACGAGCAGTACTTC
16	TRBD1	many	TRBV25-1	TRBJ2-5	CASSEYLGQGAETQYF	TGTGCCAGCAGTGAATATCTGGGACAGGGGGCAGAGACCCAGTACTTC
13	-	-	TRBV7-2	TRBJ1-1	CASSSGMNTEAFF	TGTGCCAGCAGCTCCGGGATGAACACTGAAGCTTTCTTT
17	TRBD1	many	TRBV30	TRBJ1-2	CAWSVLDRVRSDYGYTF	TGTGCCTGGAGTGTTTTGGACAGGGTTCGGTCGGACTATGGCTACACCTTC
15	-	many	TRBV24-1	TRBJ2-5	CATAGGAGLKETQYF	TGTGCCACCGCCGGTGGGGCAGGTTTGAAAGAGACCCAGTACTTC
14	-	many	TRBV24-1	TRBJ2-3	CATSDKGSTDTQYF	TGTGCCACCAGTGATAAAGGGTCTACAGATACGCAGTATTTT
14	TRBD1	many	TRBV20-1	TRBJ1-1	CSANNDRDNTEAFF	TGCAGTGCAAATAATGACAGGGATAACACTGAAGCTTTCTTT
14	TRBD2	many	TRBV12-3/TRBV12-4	TRBJ2-2	CASSFLGGTGELFF	TGTGCCAGCAGTTTCCTCGGGGGGACCGGGGAGCTGTTTTTT
14	-	many	TRBV29-1	TRBJ2-5	CSVEEEEEVETQYF	TGCAGCGTGGAAGAGGAGGAGGAGGTGGAGACCCAGTACTTC
18	TRBD2	few	TRBV18	TRBJ2-2	CASSPLSSGRPNTGELFF	TGTGCCAGCTCACCACTCAGTAGCGGGCGTCCGAACACCGGGGAGCTGTTTTTT